The next 5 T cell receptor beta chains were all read from a single sample in a study of shared T cell receptors in the human thymus. Assay: immunoSEQ multiplex PCR; the TCRdb copy retains only in-frame clones and omits some. The sample holds hundreds of thousands of clones, just under 95% seen once. The specimen was thymocytes. All receptors come from a human donor.

The CDR3 DNA sequence: TGTGCCAGCAGCTCGGACTGGCTAGCCAAAAACATTCAGTACTTC. Its translation is CASSSDWLAKNIQYF. The chain joins TRBV7-9 to TRBJ2-4; tentatively, D is TRBD2 (5 bases). In germline, CDR1 is SEHNR, CDR2 FQNEAQ (reference sequence). CDR3 size: 15 residues. Trimming took 4 bases from V and 0 from J, leaving 10 bases between them. Complete variable domain (other parts from reference TRBV7-9 and TRBJ2-4): DTGVSQNPRHKITKRGQNVTFRCDPISEHNRLYWYRQTLGQGPEFLTYFQNEAQLEKSRLLSDRFSAERPKGSFSTLEIQRTEQGDSAMYLCASSSDWLAKNIQYFGAGTRLSVL.

The CDR3 region is CAWSVFQGNQPQHF. The CDR3 DNA is TGTGCCTGGAGTGTATTCCAGGGCAATCAGCCCCAGCATTTT. V gene TRBV30 combines with J gene TRBJ1-5, with D uncertain. Between the trimmed V and J ends, which lost 0 bases and 2 bases, there was a span of 8 bases. CDR1 and CDR2 (germline): GTSNPN, SVGIG (reference sequence). This CDR3 region has 14 residues.

There are a few counts of this clone. This chain links TRBV18 with TRBJ2-1; 8 bases align to TRBD2. V dropped 3 bases and J dropped 4; count of bases not matched to a gene: 11. The CDR3 is 17 amino acids. Germline V gene sequence: CDR1 KGHSH, CDR2 LQKENI. The CDR3 loop is CASSPSSLAGLYNEQFF. Here the CDR3 DNA reads TGTGCCAGCTCACCTTCCTCGCTAGCGGGCTTATACAATGAGCAGTTCTTC.

This chain uses TRBV10-2 with TRBJ2-6, with D unclear. Between the trimmed V and J ends, which lost 6 bases and 0 bases, there was a span of 9 bases. The CDR3 spans 15 residues. CDR1 and CDR2 (germline): WSHSY, SAAADI. The CDR3 DNA reads as TGCGCCAGCAGCAACAAATACTCTGGGGCCAACGTCCTGACTTTC. Its translation: CASSNKYSGANVLTF.

The genes are TRBV27 and TRBJ1-1, with 7 bases that match TRBD1. The CDR3 loop spans 16 amino acids. Per germline, CDR1 MNHEY and CDR2 SMNVEV (reference sequence). The trim removed 8 bases at V and 0 bases at J, leaving 12 bases unmatched. This chain's CDR3 is CASGTWDSGMNTEAFF. In DNA, the CDR3 is TGTGCCAGCGGGACTTGGGACAGCGGCATGAACACTGAAGCTTTCTTT.